The rows below give T cell receptor beta chains drawn from one sample of a study of CD8 T cells in ankylosing spondylitis. MiXCR, applied by TCRdb to the 5' RACE reads, yields one record per CDR3 protein. The table lists about 240,000 distinct CDR3 sequences, over 8.5% of them singletons. Input material: blood, either unsorted or a sorted T cell fraction (not recorded which). The receptors originated from a male donor with ankylosing spondylitis or in good health (not recorded which). CDR3s include the opening cysteine and the closing phenylalanine or tryptophan. The D gene is left open where the match is weak. Clone sizes are given selectively: once, few, many, or a class where the clone is expanded.

clone size	V gene	J gene	D gene	CDR3 DNA	CDR3 protein
many	TRBV15	TRBJ1-3	.	TGTGCCACCAGCAGAGGAGCTGGAAACACCATATATTTT	CATSRGAGNTIYF
few	TRBV14	TRBJ2-7	.	TGTGCCAGCAGCCAAAGGACAAAATTGGACGAGCAGTACTTC	CASSQRTKLDEQYF
many	TRBV12-5	TRBJ2-4	TRBD1	TGTGCCGAAAAAGGACAGGGGCTCGCCAAAAACATTCAGTACTTC	CAEKGQGLAKNIQYF
many	TRBV29-1	TRBJ2-1	TRBD2	TGCAGCGTTGAGGAAGGACTAGCGGACAATGAGCAGTTCTTC	CSVEEGLADNEQFF
many	TRBV9	TRBJ2-7	.	TGTGCCAGCAGCGACCCCGCATTCGGCGAGCAGTACTTC	CASSDPAFGEQYF
many	TRBV4-1	TRBJ2-7	.	TGCGCCAGCAGCCAATATGATGAAGGGCCTACATACGAGCAGTACTTC	CASSQYDEGPTYEQYF
many	TRBV20-1	TRBJ2-1	.	TGCAGTGCACCACTTGCGAATGAGCAGTTCTTC	CSAPLANEQFF
many	TRBV27	TRBJ2-3	TRBD2	TGTGCCAGCAGTTTTGCGGGAGGTGGGGATACGCAGTATTTT	CASSFAGGGDTQYF
many	TRBV12-5	TRBJ2-3	TRBD1	TGTGCTAGTGGTTTGGAACAGGGGAAAGGTACGCAGTATTTT	CASGLEQGKGTQYF
.	TRBV3-1	TRBJ2-7	.	TGTGCCAGCAGCCAAGCTCGTGAGCAGTACTTC	CASSQAREQYF
once	TRBV4-1	TRBJ2-2	.	TGCGCCAGCAGCCAAGATAACACCGGGGAGCTGTTTTTT	CASSQDNTGELFF